Listed here are 2 T cell receptor beta chains from one sample, sequenced in a study of cytomegalovirus exposure and HLA in healthy donors. TCRdb's table, derived via immunoSEQ multiplex PCR, lists solely in-frame clones and lacks some. The sample has some 84,000 clones; under 95% are singletons. The sequenced material came from PBMCs. The receptors originated from a man aged 25-40 years in good health and CMV-seronegative.

The chain is built from TRBV7-9 and TRBJ1-5; 7 nucleotides agree with TRBD1. CDR1 SEHNR and CDR2 FQNEAQ come from the germline V gene (reference sequence). The CDR3 loop spans 17 amino acids. V dropped 5 bases and J dropped 0; count of bases not matched to a gene: 10. The CDR3 region has the DNA TGTGCCAGCAGCGCGGGACAGACGCTTGATAGCAATCAGCCCCAGCATTTT. Protein product: CASSAGQTLDSNQPQHF.

V and J are TRBV7-2 and TRBJ2-1; 9 bases are shared with TRBD1. V gave up 3 bases and J gave up 9 bases; unmatched junction bases: 6. The germline gives CDR1 SGHTA, CDR2 FQGNSA. The length of the CDR3 is 14 residues. The CDR3 protein is CASSLTGGVSEQFF. CDR3 in DNA: TGTGCCAGCAGCTTGACAGGGGGGGTATCTGAGCAGTTCTTC.